Below are 9 T cell receptor beta chains sequenced from a single sample in a study of T cells expressing NK-cell markers. Reanalyzing the 5' RACE reads, TCRdb keeps one entry per CDR3 protein, without DNA. Here the sample table reports approximately 150,000 distinct CDR3 sequences. Specimen: blood T cells: a sorted CD56 or NKG2C T cell subset, CD4+ or CD8+ T cells, or bulk PBMC T cells (not recorded which). These receptor sequences come from a man younger than 35 in good health.

J is TRBJ2-2 and V is TRBV29-1; TCRdb lists TRBD2, though no DNA is available to test this call. The CDR3 spans 13 residues. Germline loops: CDR1 SQVTM, CDR2 ANQGSEA. The CDR3 sequence: CSGRGLLTGELFF.

The CDR3 is CSAYYVKGGYGYTF. V and J are TRBV20-1 and TRBJ1-2. This CDR3 has 14 amino acids. The V gene's germline CDR1 is DFQATT and CDR2 SNEGSKA (reference sequence).

This chain joins TRBV19 and TRBJ2-2; with no DNA, the TCRdb D assignment of TRBD1 cannot be verified. The CDR3 has 15 amino acids. Per germline, CDR1 LNHDA and CDR2 SQIVND (reference sequence). CDR3 residues: CASSRTAEQPGELFF.

V and J are TRBV6-1 and TRBJ1-1. Germline V gene lookup returns CDR1 MNHNS and CDR2 SASEGT. The CDR3 extends over 11 amino acids. The CDR3 is CASSESSEAFF.

CDR3 region: CASSSPPWRGYNEQFF. This rearrangement joins TRBV6-5 to TRBJ2-1; TCRdb reports TRBD1, a call that lacks DNA to check it against. Germline loops: CDR1 MNHEY, CDR2 SVGAGI. This CDR3 region has 16 residues.

J is TRBJ2-7 and V is TRBV27. This CDR3 has 13 amino acids. In germline, CDR1 is MNHEY, CDR2 SMNVEV (reference sequence). The CDR3 here is CASSLADDYEQYF.

The rearrangement uses TRBV27 and TRBJ2-2. CDR1 and CDR2 from the germline V gene are MNHEY and SMNVEV (reference sequence). The CDR3 contains 17 residues. This CDR3 reads CASSFVVQAANTGELFF.

This rearrangement joins TRBV19 to TRBJ1-6. The germline V gene has CDR1 LNHDA and CDR2 SQIVND (reference sequence). This CDR3 region has 15 residues. CDR3 amino acids: CASSIEGRNNSPLHF.

The genes are TRBV27 and TRBJ2-2; with no DNA, the TCRdb D assignment of TRBD2 cannot be verified. This CDR3 is built from 16 residues. CDR1 and CDR2 (germline): MNHEY, SMNVEV (reference sequence). CDR3 in amino acids: CASSPGTSGLAGELFF.